Sequencing of this T cell receptor beta chain was carried out in a study of tumor and adjacent non-tumor tissue in lung cancer. About the study: Patients comprised about eleven adenocarcinoma, a couple of squamous cell carcinoma and 1 small cell lung cancer.

TCRbeta libraries were built with three rounds of nested PCR, modified from ARM-PCR. A single record per CDR3 protein comes from TCRdb applying MiXCR to the multiplex PCR reads. The sample lists over 60,000 distinct CDR3 sequences, around 73% occurring once. RNA was extracted from bulk tissue without any cell sorting. Concerning this clonotype: The junction departs from germline at one end; a sequencing error may be responsible.

The CDR3 sequence is 15 residues long. CDR1 and CDR2 (germline): MNHEY, SVGAGI. The chain combines TRBV6-5 with TRBJ2-7; 7 positions agree with TRBD2. The sample consisted of lung tumor tissue. This sequence was found in a man aged 55 to 70 with non-small cell lung cancer. CDR3 sequence reads: CVGSYSRRETAERHF. Here the CDR3 DNA reads TGTGTCGGCAGTTACTCGAGGCGGGAGACGGCCGAGCGGCACTTC.